This TCR beta chain comes out of a study of vaccination effects on CD4 cells after COVID-19. Study information: Peptide-pool stimulation followed by sequencing identified expanded antigen-specific CD4+ clonotypes in the ViraFEST assay.

Of note for this clone: Its target is unknown.

Using immunoSEQ multiplex PCR, the repertoire was profiled, and TCRdb retains in-frame clones only, with some absent. The sample gives 50,000 to 75,000 clones, about 69% of which show up once; around 21% is in the top ten. After less than twelve days in culture, the CD4+ T cells were isolated. Both day 3 and day 7 saw half the medium replaced with IL-2 medium. Germline assignment: CDR1 SNHLY and CDR2 FYNNEI. The CDR3 loop spans 14 amino acids. The junction had 11 bases not matched to a gene; V was cut back by 10 bases and J by 8 bases. V is TRBV2 and J is TRBJ2-1; 10 positions agree with TRBD2. Sequencing was performed on CD4+ T cells from PBMCs cultured without peptide, taken before COVID-19 vaccination. This receptor was taken from a human donor who had a prior SARS-CoV-2 infection. This CDR3 reads CAIGFSGGWDEQFF. Here the CDR3 DNA reads TGTGCCATCGGGTTTAGCGGGGGGTGGGATGAGCAGTTCTTC.